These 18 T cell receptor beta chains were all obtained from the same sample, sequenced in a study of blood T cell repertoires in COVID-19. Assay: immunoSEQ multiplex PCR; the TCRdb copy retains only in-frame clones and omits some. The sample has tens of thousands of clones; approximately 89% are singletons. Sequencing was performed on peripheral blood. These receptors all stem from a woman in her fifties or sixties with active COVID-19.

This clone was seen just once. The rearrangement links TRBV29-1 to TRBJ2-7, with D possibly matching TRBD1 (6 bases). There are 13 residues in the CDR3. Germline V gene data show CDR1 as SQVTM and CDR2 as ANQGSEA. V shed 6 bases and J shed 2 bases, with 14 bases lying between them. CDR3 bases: TGCAGCGTAAACACAGGGAGCACCTACGAGCAGTACTTC. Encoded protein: CSVNTGSTYEQYF.

The CDR3 region has the DNA TGTGCCAGCCCCTGGGAGGGGCCTTCTCTCGGTCCCAAAAACATTCAGTACTTC. Amino acid sequence: CASPWEGPSLGPKNIQYF. The rearrangement links TRBV13 to TRBJ2-4; 7 bases align to TRBD2. CDR3 length equals 18 residues. Germline CDR1 PRHDT, CDR2 FYEKMQ (reference sequence). The V and J ends lost 8 bases and 2 bases, in that order; junction bases with no gene match: 18.

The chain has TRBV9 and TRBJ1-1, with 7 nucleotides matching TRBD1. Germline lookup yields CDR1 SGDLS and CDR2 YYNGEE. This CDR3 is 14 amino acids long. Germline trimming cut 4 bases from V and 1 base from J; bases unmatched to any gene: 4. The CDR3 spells CASSLGTANTEAFF. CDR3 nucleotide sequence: TGTGCCAGCAGCCTCGGGACAGCGAACACTGAAGCTTTCTTT.

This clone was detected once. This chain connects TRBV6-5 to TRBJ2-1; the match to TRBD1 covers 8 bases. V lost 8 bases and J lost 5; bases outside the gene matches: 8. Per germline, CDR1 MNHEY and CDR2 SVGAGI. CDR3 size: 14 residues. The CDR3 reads CASQDREAHNEQFF. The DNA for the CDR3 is TGTGCCAGCCAGGACAGGGAGGCCCACAATGAGCAGTTCTTC.

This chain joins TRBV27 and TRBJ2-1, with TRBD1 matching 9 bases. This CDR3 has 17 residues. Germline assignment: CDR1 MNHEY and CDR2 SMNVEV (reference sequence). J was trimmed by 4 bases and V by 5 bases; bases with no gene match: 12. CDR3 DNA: TGTGCCAGCAGTCCGTACCCCACAGGGGGCTTTTACAATGAGCAGTTCTTC. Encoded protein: CASSPYPTGGFYNEQFF.

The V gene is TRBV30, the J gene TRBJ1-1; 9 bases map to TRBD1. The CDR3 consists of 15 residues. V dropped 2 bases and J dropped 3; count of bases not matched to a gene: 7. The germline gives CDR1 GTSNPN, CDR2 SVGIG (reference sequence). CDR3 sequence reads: CAWSPLDRGYTEAFF. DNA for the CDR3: TGTGCCTGGAGTCCCTTGGACAGGGGCTACACTGAAGCTTTCTTT. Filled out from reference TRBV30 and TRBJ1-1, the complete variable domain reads SQTIHQWPATLVQPVGSPLSLECTVEGTSNPNLYWYRQAAGRGLQLLFYSVGIGQISSEVPQNLSASRPQDRQFILSSKKLLLSDSGFYLCAWSPLDRGYTEAFFGQGTRLTVV.

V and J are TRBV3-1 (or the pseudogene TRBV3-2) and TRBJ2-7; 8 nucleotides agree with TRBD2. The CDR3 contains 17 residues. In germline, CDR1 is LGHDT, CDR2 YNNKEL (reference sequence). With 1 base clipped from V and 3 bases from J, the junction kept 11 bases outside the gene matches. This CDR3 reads CASSQGASGPSHYEQYF. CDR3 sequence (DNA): TGTGCCAGCAGCCAAGGGGCTAGCGGGCCATCCCACTACGAGCAGTACTTC.

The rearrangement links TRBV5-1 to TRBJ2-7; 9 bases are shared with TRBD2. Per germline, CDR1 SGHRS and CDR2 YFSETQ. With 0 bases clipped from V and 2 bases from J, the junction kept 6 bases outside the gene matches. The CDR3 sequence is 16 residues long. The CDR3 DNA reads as TGCGCCAGCAGCTTGGCGTCTAGCGGGACCCCCTACGAGCAGTACTTC. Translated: CASSLASSGTPYEQYF.

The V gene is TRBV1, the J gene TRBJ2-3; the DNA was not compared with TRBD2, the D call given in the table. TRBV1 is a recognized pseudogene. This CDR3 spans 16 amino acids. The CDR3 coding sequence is TGCACCAGCAGCCCCAAAGCGGGAGGGCCCTCAGATACGCAGTATTTT. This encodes CTSSPKAGGPSDTQYF.

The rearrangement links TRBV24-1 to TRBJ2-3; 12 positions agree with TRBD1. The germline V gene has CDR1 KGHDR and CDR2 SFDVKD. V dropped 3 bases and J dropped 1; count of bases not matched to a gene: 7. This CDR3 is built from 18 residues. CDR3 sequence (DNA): TGTGCCACCAGTGATCCGGGGACAGGGGGCTTGGGCACAGATACGCAGTATTTT. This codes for CATSDPGTGGLGTDTQYF.

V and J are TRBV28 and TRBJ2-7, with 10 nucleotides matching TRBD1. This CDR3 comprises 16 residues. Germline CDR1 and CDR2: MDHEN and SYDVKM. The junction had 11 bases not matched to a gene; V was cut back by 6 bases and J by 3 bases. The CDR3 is CASRWLTGTGDYEQYF. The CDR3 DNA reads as TGTGCCAGCAGATGGCTCACCGGGACAGGGGACTACGAGCAGTACTTC.

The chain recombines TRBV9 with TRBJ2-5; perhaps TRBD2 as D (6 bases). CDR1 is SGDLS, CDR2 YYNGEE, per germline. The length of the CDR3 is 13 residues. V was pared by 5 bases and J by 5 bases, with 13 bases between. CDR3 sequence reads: CASSTGVEETQYF. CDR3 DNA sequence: TGTGCCAGCAGTACGGGAGTCGAGGAGACCCAGTACTTC.

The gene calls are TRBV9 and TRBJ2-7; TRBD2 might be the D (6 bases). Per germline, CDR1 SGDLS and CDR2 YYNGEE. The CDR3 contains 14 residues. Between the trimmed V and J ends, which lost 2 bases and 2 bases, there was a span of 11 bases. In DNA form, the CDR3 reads TGTGCCAGCAGCGTCGGGGACTTCCCCTACGAGCAGTACTTC. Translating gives CASSVGDFPYEQYF.

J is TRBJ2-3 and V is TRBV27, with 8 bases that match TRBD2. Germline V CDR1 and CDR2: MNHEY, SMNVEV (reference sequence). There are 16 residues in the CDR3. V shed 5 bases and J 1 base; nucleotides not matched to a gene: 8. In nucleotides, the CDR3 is TGTGCCAGCAGTCTGCGGGGAGCGGGAGGCACAGATACGCAGTATTTT. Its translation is CASSLRGAGGTDTQYF.

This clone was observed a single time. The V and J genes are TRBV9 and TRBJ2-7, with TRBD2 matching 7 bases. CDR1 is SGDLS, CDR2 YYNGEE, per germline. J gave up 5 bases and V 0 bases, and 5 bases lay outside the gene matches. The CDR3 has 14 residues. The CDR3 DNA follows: TGTGCCAGCAGCGTAGGGGGGGGGACCCACGAGCAGTACTTC. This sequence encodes CASSVGGGTHEQYF.

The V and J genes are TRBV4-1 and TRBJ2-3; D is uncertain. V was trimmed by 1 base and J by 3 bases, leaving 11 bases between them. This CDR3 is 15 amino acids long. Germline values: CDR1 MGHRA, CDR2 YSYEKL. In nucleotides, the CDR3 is TGCGCCAGCAGCCAAGTCGCCAGTTGGACAGATACGCAGTATTTT. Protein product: CASSQVASWTDTQYF.

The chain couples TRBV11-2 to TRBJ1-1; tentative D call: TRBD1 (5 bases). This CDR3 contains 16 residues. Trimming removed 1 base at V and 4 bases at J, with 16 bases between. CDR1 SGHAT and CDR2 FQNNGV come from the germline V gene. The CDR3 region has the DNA TGTGCCAGCAGCTTAGGATATGCAGGGCCTTCCACTGAAGCTTTCTTT. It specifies CASSLGYAGPSTEAFF.

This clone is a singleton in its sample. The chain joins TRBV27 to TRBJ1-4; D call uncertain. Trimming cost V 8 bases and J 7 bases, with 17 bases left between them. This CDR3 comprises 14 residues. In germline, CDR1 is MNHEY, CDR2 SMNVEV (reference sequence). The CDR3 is CASSHLTAGEKLFF. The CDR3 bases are TGTGCCAGCTCCCATCTTACAGCGGGTGAAAAACTGTTTTTT.